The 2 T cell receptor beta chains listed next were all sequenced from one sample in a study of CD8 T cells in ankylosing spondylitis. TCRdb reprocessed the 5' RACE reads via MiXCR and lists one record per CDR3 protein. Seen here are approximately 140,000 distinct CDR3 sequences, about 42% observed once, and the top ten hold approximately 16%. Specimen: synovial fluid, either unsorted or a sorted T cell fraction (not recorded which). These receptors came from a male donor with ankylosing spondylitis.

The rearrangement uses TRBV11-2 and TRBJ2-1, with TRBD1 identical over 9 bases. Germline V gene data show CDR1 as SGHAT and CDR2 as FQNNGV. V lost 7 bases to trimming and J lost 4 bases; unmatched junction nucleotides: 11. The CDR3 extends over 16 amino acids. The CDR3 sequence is CASKPPWGTGYNEQFF. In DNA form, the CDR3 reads TGTGCCAGCAAGCCGCCCTGGGGGACAGGGTACAATGAGCAGTTCTTC.

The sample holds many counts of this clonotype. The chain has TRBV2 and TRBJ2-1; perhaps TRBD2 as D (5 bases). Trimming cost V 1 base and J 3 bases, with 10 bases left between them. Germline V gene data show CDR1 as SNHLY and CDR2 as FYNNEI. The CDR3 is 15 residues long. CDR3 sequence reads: CASSEGGAGYNEQFF. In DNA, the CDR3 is TGTGCCAGCAGTGAAGGGGGAGCTGGCTACAATGAGCAGTTCTTC.